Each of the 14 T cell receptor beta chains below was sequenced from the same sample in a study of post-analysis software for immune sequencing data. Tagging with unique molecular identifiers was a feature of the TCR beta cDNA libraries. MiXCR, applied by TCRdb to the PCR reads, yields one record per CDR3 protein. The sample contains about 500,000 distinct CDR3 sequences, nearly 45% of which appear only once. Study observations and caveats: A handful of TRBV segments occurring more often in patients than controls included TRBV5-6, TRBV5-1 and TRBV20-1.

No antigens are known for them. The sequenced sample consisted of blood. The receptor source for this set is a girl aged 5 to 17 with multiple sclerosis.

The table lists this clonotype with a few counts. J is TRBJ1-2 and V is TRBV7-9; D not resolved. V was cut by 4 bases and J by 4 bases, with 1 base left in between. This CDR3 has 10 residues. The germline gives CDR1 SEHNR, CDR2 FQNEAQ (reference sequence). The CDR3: CASSSYGYTF. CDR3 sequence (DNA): TGTGCCAGCAGCTCCTATGGCTACACCTTC.

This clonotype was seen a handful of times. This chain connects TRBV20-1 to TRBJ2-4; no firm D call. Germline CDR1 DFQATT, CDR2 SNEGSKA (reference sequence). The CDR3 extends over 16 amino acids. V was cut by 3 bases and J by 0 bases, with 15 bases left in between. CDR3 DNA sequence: TGCAGTGCTAGCAAGCATGGGCGGTTAGCCAAAAACATTCAGTACTTC. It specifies CSASKHGRLAKNIQYF.

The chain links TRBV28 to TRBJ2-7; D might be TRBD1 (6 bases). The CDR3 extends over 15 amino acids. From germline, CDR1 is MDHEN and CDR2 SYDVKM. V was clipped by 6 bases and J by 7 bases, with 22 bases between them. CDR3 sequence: CASSPRTEHREEQYF. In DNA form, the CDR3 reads TGTGCCAGCAGCCCCCGGACAGAGCATCGCGAGGAGCAGTACTTC.

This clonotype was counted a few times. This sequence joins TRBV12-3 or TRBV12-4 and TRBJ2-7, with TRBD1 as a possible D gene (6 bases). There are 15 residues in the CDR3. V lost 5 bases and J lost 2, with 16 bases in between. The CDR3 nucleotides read TGTGCCAGCAGTCTAACCTCGACAGGCACCTACGAGCAGTACTTC. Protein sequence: CASSLTSTGTYEQYF.

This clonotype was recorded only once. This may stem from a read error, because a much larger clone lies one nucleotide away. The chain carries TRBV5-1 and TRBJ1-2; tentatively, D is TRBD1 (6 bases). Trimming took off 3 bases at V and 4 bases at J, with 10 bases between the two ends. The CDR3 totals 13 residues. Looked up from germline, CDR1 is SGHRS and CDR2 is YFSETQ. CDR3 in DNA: TGCGCCAGCAGCTCGACAGGAAGCTATGGCTACACCTTC. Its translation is CASSSTGSYGYTF.

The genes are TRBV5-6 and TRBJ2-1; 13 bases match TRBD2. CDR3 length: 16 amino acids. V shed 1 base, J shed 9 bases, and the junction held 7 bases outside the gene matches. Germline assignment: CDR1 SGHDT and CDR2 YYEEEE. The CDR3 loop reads CASSLPTSGRTGEQFF. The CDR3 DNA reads TGTGCCAGCAGCTTGCCGACTAGCGGGAGGACGGGTGAGCAGTTCTTC.

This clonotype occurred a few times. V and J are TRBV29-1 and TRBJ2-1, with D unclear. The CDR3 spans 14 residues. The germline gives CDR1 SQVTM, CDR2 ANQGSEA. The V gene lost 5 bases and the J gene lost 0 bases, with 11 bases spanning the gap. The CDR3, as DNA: TGCAGCGTTCATGATCCACGCTCCTACAATGAGCAGTTCTTC. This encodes CSVHDPRSYNEQFF.

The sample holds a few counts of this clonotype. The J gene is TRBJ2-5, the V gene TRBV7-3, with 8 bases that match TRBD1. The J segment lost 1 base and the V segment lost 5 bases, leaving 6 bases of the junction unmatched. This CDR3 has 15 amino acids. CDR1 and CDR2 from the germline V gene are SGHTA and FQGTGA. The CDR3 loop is CASSLQGGSQETQYF. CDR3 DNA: TGTGCCAGCAGCCTACAGGGGGGCAGCCAAGAGACCCAGTACTTC.

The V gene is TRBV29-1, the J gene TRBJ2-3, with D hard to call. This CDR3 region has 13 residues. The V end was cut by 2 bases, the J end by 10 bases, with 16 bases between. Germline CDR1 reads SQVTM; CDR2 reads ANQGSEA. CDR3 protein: CSVEIPPAMSQYF. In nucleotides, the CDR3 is TGCAGCGTTGAAATCCCCCCCGCGATGTCGCAGTATTTT.

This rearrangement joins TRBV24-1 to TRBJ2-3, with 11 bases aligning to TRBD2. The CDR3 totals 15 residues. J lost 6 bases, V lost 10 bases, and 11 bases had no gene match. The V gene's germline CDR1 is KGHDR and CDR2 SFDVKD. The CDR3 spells CATGSALAGADTQYF. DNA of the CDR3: TGTGCCACAGGTTCGGCACTAGCGGGAGCGGATACGCAGTATTTT.

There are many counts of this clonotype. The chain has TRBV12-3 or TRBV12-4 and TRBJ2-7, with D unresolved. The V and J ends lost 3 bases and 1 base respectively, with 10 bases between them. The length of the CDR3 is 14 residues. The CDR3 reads CASSFFAGSYEQYF. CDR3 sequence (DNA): TGTGCCAGCAGTTTTTTTGCAGGTTCCTACGAGCAGTACTTC.

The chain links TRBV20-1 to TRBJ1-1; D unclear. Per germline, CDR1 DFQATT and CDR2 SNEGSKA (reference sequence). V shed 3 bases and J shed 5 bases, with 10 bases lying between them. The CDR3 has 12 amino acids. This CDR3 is CSASSTYTEAFF. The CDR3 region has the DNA TGCAGTGCTAGCTCCACATATACTGAAGCTTTCTTT.

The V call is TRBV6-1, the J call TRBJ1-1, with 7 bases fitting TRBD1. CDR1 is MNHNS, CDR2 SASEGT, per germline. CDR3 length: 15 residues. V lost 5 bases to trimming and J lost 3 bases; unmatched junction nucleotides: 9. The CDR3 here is CASSRPLTGHTEAFF. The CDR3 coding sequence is TGTGCCAGCAGTCGCCCTTTGACAGGGCACACTGAAGCTTTCTTT.

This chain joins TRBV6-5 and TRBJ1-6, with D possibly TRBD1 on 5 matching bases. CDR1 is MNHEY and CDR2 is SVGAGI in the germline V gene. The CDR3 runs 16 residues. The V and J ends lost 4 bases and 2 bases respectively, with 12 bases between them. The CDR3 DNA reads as TGTGCCAGCAGTTCCTCGGGGCCTACCTATAATTCACCCCTCCACTTT. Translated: CASSSSGPTYNSPLHF.